These 2 T cell receptor beta chains were sequenced from one sample in a study of response to subunit inactivated influenza vaccine. TCRdb redid the calling of the RT-PCR reads with MiXCR, one entry per CDR3 protein. The sample contains around 580,000 distinct CDR3 sequences, 12% to 15% of which appear only once. The sample here was PBMCs from blood, taken less than 13 days after vaccination. Every receptor here comes from a man between 45 and 60 years old who received an inactivated influenza vaccine.

This clonotype turned up a few times. The chain is built from TRBV5-1 and TRBJ1-6; 8 positions agree with TRBD1. Germline trimming cut 4 bases from V and 9 bases from J; bases unmatched to any gene: 9. This CDR3 is built from 15 residues. Germline V gene data show CDR1 as SGHRS and CDR2 as YFSETQ. CDR3 in amino acids: CASSIRTGMTSPLHF. CDR3 in DNA: TGCGCCAGCAGCATCCGGACAGGGATGACTTCACCCCTCCACTTT.

This chain joins TRBV28 and TRBJ2-7; D remains ambiguous. The V gene's germline CDR1 is MDHEN and CDR2 SYDVKM. The CDR3 extends over 12 amino acids. Trimming left V 6 bases short and J 6 bases short, with 12 bases between. The DNA of the CDR3 is TGTGCCAGCAGCTTGGAGACATCCGAGCAGTACTTC. Its protein is CASSLETSEQYF.